The entry below describes one T cell receptor (beta chain). No antigen is known for it. These data are taken from a study of siplizumab effects on memory and regulatory T cells. Per sample, the assay covered 10^5 or so TCR templates. Clones were sequenced by immunoSEQ multiplex PCR, and TCRdb holds only the in-frame ones, with some missing. The table records 110,000 or so clones, roughly 93% of them present only once. Germline CDR1 and CDR2: MNHNY and SVGAGI (reference sequence). The length of the CDR3 is 14 residues. Trimming took 7 bases from V and 5 from J; bases not matched to a gene: 9. Study-wide findings and caveats: A minor fraction of alloreactive clones, and no more, mapped to unstimulated subsets. Siplizumab significantly lowered the alloreactive sequences that could be traced to unstimulated CD4+ memory cells.

Sequencing was done on a sample of non-Treg CD4+ T cells sorted from blood. This chain joins TRBV6-6 and TRBJ2-7; 9 bases map to TRBD1. The sequence derives from a human donor in good health. This CDR3 is CASTPKQGAHEQYF. The CDR3 DNA is TGTGCCAGCACCCCAAAACAGGGGGCCCACGAGCAGTACTTC.